The rows below give T cell receptor beta chains drawn from one sample of a study of blood T cell repertoires in COVID-19. Some clones are missing from TCRdb's copy, which holds only in-frame ones; the method was immunoSEQ multiplex PCR. The sample lists a few hundred thousand clones, roughly 86% occurring once. Sequencing was done on a sample of peripheral blood. The receptors originated from a man aged 18 to 35 with active or convalescent COVID-19. CDR3s include the opening cysteine and the closing phenylalanine or tryptophan.

CDR3aa: CASSLDTIAKNIQYF
j_gene: TRBJ2-4
v_gene: TRBV3-1/TRBV3-2

CDR3aa: CATSNEVPYGYTF
j_gene: TRBJ1-2
v_gene: TRBV15

CDR3aa: CASSIQENSPLHF
j_gene: TRBJ1-6
v_gene: TRBV5-4

CDR3aa: CASSPQEKETQYF
j_gene: TRBJ2-5
v_gene: TRBV18

CDR3aa: CASSLLAGARLKQYF
j_gene: TRBJ2-7
v_gene: TRBV5-6

CDR3aa: CASSEDSNSPLHF
j_gene: TRBJ1-6
v_gene: TRBV7-9

CDR3aa: CASSRGHTEAFF
j_gene: TRBJ1-1
v_gene: TRBV14

CDR3aa: CASTLRDRNYGYTF
j_gene: TRBJ1-2
v_gene: TRBV6-5

CDR3aa: CASSLGEGHSYEQYF
j_gene: TRBJ2-7
v_gene: TRBV5-1

CDR3aa: CASSLPPTEAFF
j_gene: TRBJ1-1
v_gene: TRBV28

CDR3aa: CASSQDRPMRSGELFF
j_gene: TRBJ2-2
v_gene: TRBV4-3

CDR3aa: CASGMTGGTGELFF
j_gene: TRBJ2-2
v_gene: TRBV7-3

CDR3aa: CASSLWRMSSYNEQFF
j_gene: TRBJ2-1
v_gene: TRBV7-9

CDR3aa: CAWSDGGVNEQFF
j_gene: TRBJ2-1
v_gene: TRBV30

CDR3aa: CATNLGTASNEKLFF
j_gene: TRBJ1-4
v_gene: TRBV6-5

CDR3aa: CASSAGVSAGNTIYF
j_gene: TRBJ1-3
v_gene: TRBV28

CDR3aa: CASSPGGAASYEQYF
j_gene: TRBJ2-7
v_gene: TRBV9

CDR3aa: CASSPLGTSGTNRGDTQYF
j_gene: TRBJ2-3
v_gene: TRBV6-6

CDR3aa: CASSLALNEKLFF
j_gene: TRBJ1-4
v_gene: TRBV5-4

CDR3aa: CASSLRRSETQYF
j_gene: TRBJ2-5
v_gene: TRBV4-2

CDR3aa: CASSQVLASGRSPRELFF
j_gene: TRBJ2-2
v_gene: TRBV4-2

CDR3aa: CASSYSIEISEAFF
j_gene: TRBJ1-1
v_gene: TRBV6-5

CDR3aa: CASSNSDRSHGYTF
j_gene: TRBJ1-2
v_gene: TRBV6-5

CDR3aa: CASSERTGGSSPLHF
j_gene: TRBJ1-6
v_gene: TRBV2

CDR3aa: CASSPGQGSEYEQYF
j_gene: TRBJ2-7
v_gene: TRBV18

CDR3aa: CASSRQQETQYF
j_gene: TRBJ2-5
v_gene: TRBV3-1/TRBV3-2

CDR3aa: CASSQGPLGLETQYF
j_gene: TRBJ2-5
v_gene: TRBV14

CDR3aa: CASSPHVGAGNTGELFF
j_gene: TRBJ2-2
v_gene: TRBV5-4

CDR3aa: CASSIPLGELFF
j_gene: TRBJ2-2
v_gene: TRBV19

CDR3aa: CATSEGAYNEQFF
j_gene: TRBJ2-1
v_gene: TRBV24-1

CDR3aa: CASSYSTVHQPQHF
j_gene: TRBJ1-5
v_gene: TRBV6-6

CDR3aa: CASSQGPGQGADTQYF
j_gene: TRBJ2-3
v_gene: TRBV3-1/TRBV3-2

CDR3aa: CASTKPPGMAQYF
j_gene: TRBJ2-5
v_gene: TRBV12-3/TRBV12-4

CDR3aa: CATSRDQSLLGNQPQHF
j_gene: TRBJ1-5
v_gene: TRBV15

CDR3aa: CASSLVGTVPEKLFF
j_gene: TRBJ1-4
v_gene: TRBV5-4